A single sample is the source of the 11 T cell receptor beta chains below, sequenced in a study of CD8 T cells in Susac syndrome. Random hexamers primed reverse transcription of about 0.5 to 1 ug RNA. MiXCR, applied by TCRdb to the immunoSEQ multiplex PCR reads, yields one record per CDR3 protein. In the table there are under 200,000 distinct CDR3 sequences, around 94% of which are singletons. The sample taken for sequencing was CD4+ T cells from PBMCs. Receptors were obtained from a human donor in good health.

The J gene is TRBJ2-1, the V gene TRBV7-2; 10 bases match TRBD2. This CDR3 is 14 amino acids long. Germline CDR1 reads SGHTA; CDR2 reads FQGNSA. J lost 8 bases, V lost 5 bases, and 6 bases had no gene match. CDR3 amino acids: CASSRAGGPHEQFF. The CDR3, as DNA: TGTGCCAGCAGCCGAGCGGGGGGGCCCCATGAGCAGTTCTTC.

This rearrangement joins TRBV20-1 to TRBJ2-1, with a weak D call TRBD2 (6 bases). V was cut by 7 bases and J by 6 bases, with 16 bases left in between. The CDR3 runs 13 residues. Germline CDR1 DFQATT, CDR2 SNEGSKA (reference sequence). CDR3 residues: CSVRGQAGNEQFF. The CDR3 region has the DNA TGCAGTGTAAGGGGTCAAGCGGGCAATGAGCAGTTCTTC.

In this sample, this clonotype turned up once. The DNA for the CDR3 is TGCGCCAGCAGTCATCCAATCGGACAGGGGGCAGAGGACACCGGGGAGCTGTTTTTT. Its protein is CASSHPIGQGAEDTGELFF. The chain employs TRBV23-1 and TRBJ2-2, with 11 bases identical to TRBD1. TRBV23-1 is labeled an ORF, and its function is uncertain. V shed 3 bases, J shed 3 bases, and the junction held 12 bases outside the gene matches. CDR3 length: 19 residues.

The chain combines TRBV30 with TRBJ2-3; weak D call: TRBD1 (6 bases). The CDR3 has 13 residues. Trimming stripped 5 bases from V and 1 base from J, with 10 bases between. Germline CDR1 GTSNPN, CDR2 SVGIG (reference sequence). The CDR3 DNA reads as TGTGCCTGGGGCAGACAGGGCACAGATACGCAGTATTTT. Encoded protein: CAWGRQGTDTQYF. The full variable domain, completed using reference TRBV30 and TRBJ2-3, is SQTIHQWPATLVQPVGSPLSLECTVEGTSNPNLYWYRQAAGRGLQLLFYSVGIGQISSEVPQNLSASRPQDRQFILSSKKLLLSDSGFYLCAWGRQGTDTQYFGPGTRLTVL.

This rearrangement joins TRBV7-9 to TRBJ1-1, with TRBD1 identical over 9 bases. V trimming: 4 bases; J trimming: 7 bases; junction bases outside the gene matches: 7. Germline V gene sequence: CDR1 SEHNR, CDR2 FQNEAQ (reference sequence). This CDR3 is built from 14 residues. The CDR3 DNA is TGTGCCAGCAGCTCGTACAGGGGGCGTGATGAAGCTTTCTTT. It codes for CASSSYRGRDEAFF.

The gene calls are TRBV20-1 and TRBJ2-2; D unclear. The CDR3 is 15 amino acids. Germline lookup yields CDR1 DFQATT and CDR2 SNEGSKA (reference sequence). V lost 6 bases and J lost 0, with 14 bases in between. DNA for the CDR3: TGCAGTGCACCCAGGCCGGATTCGAACACCGGGGAGCTGTTTTTT. It is translated as CSAPRPDSNTGELFF.

The chain employs TRBV27 and TRBJ1-4; TRBD1 matches at 8 bases. This CDR3 contains 15 residues. Trimming cost V 4 bases and J 11 bases; bases outside gene matches: 12. The germline CDR1 and CDR2 sequences are MNHEY and SMNVEV (reference sequence). In DNA form, the CDR3 reads TGTGCCAGCAGTTCGCCAGGGGGCCGCGGGGAGAAACTGTTTTTT. Its protein is CASSSPGGRGEKLFF. The full variable domain, in which reference TRBV27 and TRBJ1-4 provide the parts outside the CDR3, is EAQVTQNPRYLITVTGKKLTVTCSQNMNHEYMSWYRQDPGLGLRQIYYSMNVEVTDKGDVPEGYKVSRKEKRNFPLILESPSPNQTSLYFCASSSPGGRGEKLFFGSGTQLSVL.

The chain links TRBV6-2 or TRBV6-3 to TRBJ2-7; 8 bases are shared with TRBD2. CDR1 MNHEY and CDR2 SVGEGT come from the germline V gene. There are 14 residues in the CDR3. Germline trimming cut 5 bases from V and 0 bases from J; bases unmatched to any gene: 3. CDR3 loop: CASSGRGGSYEQYF. The CDR3 DNA sequence: TGTGCCAGCAGTGGCCGGGGGGGCTCCTACGAGCAGTACTTC.

The genes are TRBV6-5 and TRBJ1-2, with TRBD1 identical over 8 bases. The V and J ends lost 6 bases and 2 bases, in that order; junction bases with no gene match: 5. The germline V gene has CDR1 MNHEY and CDR2 SVGAGI. There are 14 residues in the CDR3. The CDR3 loop is CASSPRQGNYGYTF. The CDR3 DNA sequence: TGTGCCAGCAGCCCAAGACAGGGGAACTATGGCTACACCTTC.

This clonotype occurred a few times. This chain uses TRBV29-1 with TRBJ1-6, with D possibly matching TRBD1 (6 bases). The V gene's germline CDR1 is SQVTM and CDR2 ANQGSEA. V shed 5 bases and J shed 7 bases, with 12 bases lying between them. There are 13 residues in the CDR3. CDR3 DNA: TGCAGCGTTTGTTGGACAGCGAATTCACCCCTCCACTTT. Its translation: CSVCWTANSPLHF.

This clonotype has only one observation. The chain is built from TRBV4-2 and TRBJ2-3; unclear D gene. The CDR3 has 15 residues. The V end lost 0 bases, the J end lost 3 bases, and 10 bases lay between the germline ends. Germline values: CDR1 LGHNA, CDR2 YNFKEQ. CDR3 bases: TGTGCCAGCAGCCAAGATTCTGCCGGAACAGATACGCAGTATTTT. It translates to CASSQDSAGTDTQYF.